These 10 T cell receptor beta chains were sequenced from one sample in a study of PD-1 blockade in classical Hodgkin lymphoma. Relapse was seen in all patients after autologous stem cell transplantation, and brentuximab vedotin exposure was variable. Here immunoSEQ multiplex PCR was the method, and the copy in TCRdb shows in-frame clones only, minus some. This sample has tens of thousands of clones, with 76% found just once. The specimen was peripheral blood mononuclear cells (PBMCs), collected at baseline. The receptor source for this set is a human donor with classical Hodgkin lymphoma.

The V gene is TRBV9, the J gene TRBJ2-3, with a weak D call TRBD2 (5 bases). Germline CDR1 is SGDLS and CDR2 is YYNGEE. The CDR3 runs 14 residues. V lost 1 base and J 2 bases, leaving 8 bases between the germline ends. For the CDR3, the DNA is TGTGCCAGCAGCGTAAGAGGGATCACAGATACGCAGTATTTT. Its protein product is CASSVRGITDTQYF.

The gene calls are TRBV30 and TRBJ1-1; D is unresolved. Trimming pared 0 bases from V and 11 bases from J, leaving 10 bases between. The germline gives CDR1 GTSNPN, CDR2 SVGIG (reference sequence). This CDR3 contains 11 residues. This CDR3 reads CAWSVGIVAFF. The CDR3 DNA reads as TGTGCCTGGAGTGTAGGGATTGTGGCTTTCTTT.

The V call is TRBV5-1, the J call TRBJ1-4, with D perhaps TRBD1 (6 bases). Deletions cut 0 bases from V and 5 bases from J, with 14 bases between. In germline, CDR1 is SGHRS, CDR2 YFSETQ. This CDR3 is 16 amino acids long. The CDR3 sequence: CASSLALRGTNEKLFF. The CDR3 DNA reads TGCGCCAGCAGCTTGGCCCTTCGGGGGACAAATGAAAAACTGTTTTTT.

The chain joins TRBV11-2 to TRBJ1-5, with unresolved D. This CDR3 comprises 15 residues. The V and J ends lost 0 bases and 1 base respectively, with 7 bases between them. Looked up from germline, CDR1 is SGHAT and CDR2 is FQNNGV. In DNA, the CDR3 is TGTGCCAGCAGCTTAGATCAAGTCAGCAATCAGCCCCAGCATTTT. Amino acids: CASSLDQVSNQPQHF.

The genes are TRBV19 and TRBJ2-7; maybe TRBD2 (6 bases). The germline V and J ends were trimmed by 5 bases and 2 bases, with 19 bases remaining between them. This CDR3 region has 16 residues. Germline V lookup: CDR1 LNHDA, CDR2 SQIVND (reference sequence). The CDR3 sequence: CASSPQWRTGAYEQYF. The DNA for the CDR3 is TGTGCCAGTAGTCCCCAGTGGCGGACGGGAGCCTACGAGCAGTACTTC.

The genes are TRBV6-5 and TRBJ1-1; weak D call: TRBD1 (5 bases). The germline CDR1 and CDR2 sequences are MNHEY and SVGAGI. Deletions cut 11 bases from V and 1 base from J, with 14 bases between. CDR3 size: 13 residues. For the CDR3, the DNA is TGTGCCGGCGCTAGGACACCGAACACTGAAGCTTTCTTT. Translation gives CAGARTPNTEAFF.

The chain couples TRBV18 to TRBJ2-7; D is undetermined. Trimming stripped 2 bases from V and 5 bases from J, with 16 bases between. Germline CDR1 reads KGHSH; CDR2 reads LQKENI. The CDR3 loop spans 15 amino acids. In DNA form, the CDR3 reads TGTGCCAGCTCACCAGGTGGCAACCTGGGAAACGAGCAGTACTTC. Amino acids: CASSPGGNLGNEQYF.

This clone was counted a single time. The chain uses TRBV28 and TRBJ2-5; 10 bases are shared with TRBD1. The trim removed 6 bases at V and 4 bases at J, leaving 2 bases unmatched. The CDR3 extends over 13 amino acids. Germline lookup yields CDR1 MDHEN and CDR2 SYDVKM. The CDR3 is CASSRDRGETQYF. The CDR3 DNA reads TGTGCCAGCAGCAGGGACAGGGGAGAGACCCAGTACTTC.

CDR3 in amino acids: CASSLAESSYNEQFF. The CDR3 DNA reads as TGCGCCAGCAGCTTAGCGGAGTCCTCCTACAATGAGCAGTTCTTC. The chain links TRBV5-1 to TRBJ2-1, with D maybe TRBD2 (5 bases). CDR1 and CDR2 (germline): SGHRS, YFSETQ. The CDR3 has 15 residues. V lost 2 bases, J lost 0 bases, and 9 bases lay in between.

The V call is TRBV18, the J call TRBJ1-1, with a tentative D call TRBD1 (5 bases). Germline V gene data show CDR1 as KGHSH and CDR2 as LQKENI. The CDR3 spans 19 residues. Trimming stripped 6 bases from V and 0 bases from J, with 26 bases between. The CDR3 reads CASSWVRATPPNVNTEAFF. CDR3 sequence (DNA): TGTGCCAGCTCCTGGGTCAGGGCAACGCCTCCAAATGTGAACACTGAAGCTTTCTTT.